Listed below are T cell receptor beta chains from one sample, sequenced in a study of T cells in narcolepsy. Sequenced by immunoSEQ multiplex PCR; TCRdb stores in-frame clones only, minus some. This sample has tens of thousands of clones, with over 75% found just once. Sequencing input: memory (CD45RA-) CD4+ T cells from blood. The source is a human donor in good health. Both conserved end residues are part of each CDR3. The order of the fields is V gene, clone size, D gene, J gene, CDR3 DNA, CDR3 protein. D genes are given only for firm matches. Rows may omit the clone size; those that give it use once, few, many or a size class.

v_gene: TRBV11-3
abundance: NA
d_gene: NA
j_gene: TRBJ1-1
CDR3nt: TGTGCCAGCAGCACGACTCTTGAAGCTTTCTTT
CDR3aa: CASSTTLEAFF

v_gene: TRBV2
abundance: once
d_gene: NA
j_gene: TRBJ1-1
CDR3nt: TGTGCCAGCATTCAAGACGGGGCTTCTGTCACTGAAGCTTTCTTC
CDR3aa: CASIQDGASVTEAFF

v_gene: TRBV7-2
abundance: NA
d_gene: NA
j_gene: TRBJ1-1
CDR3nt: TGTGCCAGCAGACCGGCTGGGGGGAACACTGAAGCTTTCTTT
CDR3aa: CASRPAGGNTEAFF

v_gene: TRBV15
abundance: NA
d_gene: NA
j_gene: TRBJ1-6
CDR3nt: TGTGCCACCAGAAGAGAGGGAAATTCACCCCTCCACTTT
CDR3aa: CATRREGNSPLHF

v_gene: TRBV7-9
abundance: NA
d_gene: TRBD1
j_gene: TRBJ1-3
CDR3nt: TGTGCCAGCAGCTTCCCCGGGACAGGCGGAAACACCATATATTTT
CDR3aa: CASSFPGTGGNTIYF

v_gene: TRBV19
abundance: NA
d_gene: TRBD1
j_gene: TRBJ1-2
CDR3nt: TGTGCCAGTAGTATCCGTGGGGATTCGACAGGGGCCTATGGCTACACCTTC
CDR3aa: CASSIRGDSTGAYGYTF

v_gene: TRBV28
abundance: NA
d_gene: NA
j_gene: TRBJ1-3
CDR3nt: TGTGCCAGCAGTTTAGGAAGGGTGTCACACAGCTCTGGAAACACCATATATTTT
CDR3aa: CASSLGRVSHSSGNTIYF

v_gene: TRBV19
abundance: NA
d_gene: NA
j_gene: TRBJ1-2
CDR3nt: TGTGCCAGTAGTGCAGGAGGGGGAAGCTATGGCTACACCTTC
CDR3aa: CASSAGGGSYGYTF

v_gene: TRBV28
abundance: once
d_gene: NA
j_gene: TRBJ2-3
CDR3nt: TGTGCCAGCAGTCCACTAGCTCTAACTGGGGATACGCAGTATTTT
CDR3aa: CASSPLALTGDTQYF

v_gene: TRBV7-2
abundance: NA
d_gene: NA
j_gene: TRBJ2-7
CDR3nt: TGTGCCAGCAGCGCCATTTGGGGTGAGGGCGAGCAGTACTTC
CDR3aa: CASSAIWGEGEQYF

v_gene: TRBV30
abundance: NA
d_gene: NA
j_gene: TRBJ1-1
CDR3nt: TGTGCCTGGAGTGCCGTGTCTACTGAAGCTTTCTTT
CDR3aa: CAWSAVSTEAFF

v_gene: TRBV19
abundance: NA
d_gene: NA
j_gene: TRBJ2-7
CDR3nt: TGTGCCAGTAGTAGCAACGGGAACTCCTACGAGCAGTACTTC
CDR3aa: CASSSNGNSYEQYF

v_gene: TRBV28
abundance: NA
d_gene: TRBD1
j_gene: TRBJ1-2
CDR3nt: TGTGCCAGCAGCGGACAGGGCATTCTCTGGGGCTACACCTTC
CDR3aa: CASSGQGILWGYTF

v_gene: TRBV7-9
abundance: NA
d_gene: TRBD2
j_gene: TRBJ2-1
CDR3nt: TGTGCCAGCAGAAAACCGGGACTAGCGGGAGGAGTGGCCTACAATGAGCAGTTCTTC
CDR3aa: CASRKPGLAGGVAYNEQFF

v_gene: TRBV15
abundance: NA
d_gene: NA
j_gene: TRBJ1-1
CDR3nt: TGTGCCACCAGCAGAGATAAGGCAGCCGGAGAGGCTTTCTTT
CDR3aa: CATSRDKAAGEAFF

v_gene: TRBV6-5
abundance: once
d_gene: TRBD1
j_gene: TRBJ2-7
CDR3nt: TGTGCCAGCAGACACAGGGGGGTGAGGCAGTACTTC
CDR3aa: CASRHRGVRQYF